Below are 27 T cell receptor beta chains sequenced from a single sample in a study of technical replicates of blood from a few donors. Measured with immunoSEQ multiplex PCR; TCRdb has only the in-frame clones, and not every one. Among roughly 80,000 clones listed, approximately 94% were seen once. The sample was T cells isolated from PBMCs. All receptors come from a human donor in good health.

This clone occurred once. The chain is built from TRBV19 and TRBJ1-2; D is unresolved. V dropped 3 bases and J dropped 4 bases, with 15 bases sitting between them. In germline, CDR1 is LNHDA, CDR2 SQIVND (reference sequence). The CDR3 extends over 15 amino acids. This CDR3 reads CASSISTRLRYGYTF. CDR3 coding DNA: TGTGCCAGTAGTATTTCTACGCGGCTCCGCTATGGCTACACCTTC. Full variable domain (outside the CDR3, taken from reference TRBV19 and TRBJ1-2): DGGITQSPKYLFRKEGQNVTLSCEQNLNHDAMYWYRQDPGQGLRLIYYSQIVNDFQKGDIAEGYSVSREKKESFPLTVTSAQKNPTAFYLCASSISTRLRYGYTFGSGTRLTVV.

This chain links TRBV6-4 with TRBJ1-2, with D perhaps TRBD1 (5 bases). Looked up from germline, CDR1 is MRHNA and CDR2 is SNTAGT. CDR3 size: 14 residues. The V end lost 0 bases, the J end lost 6 bases, and 11 bases lay between the germline ends. The CDR3 DNA follows: TGTGCCAGCAGTGACTCCGGCAGGGTCGATGGCTACACCTTC. It codes for CASSDSGRVDGYTF.

The chain employs TRBV5-1 and TRBJ2-1; 9 bases fit TRBD2. The germline V gene encodes CDR1 SGHRS and CDR2 YFSETQ. This CDR3 is 14 amino acids long. J lost 7 bases, V lost 0 bases, and 2 bases had no gene match. The chain's CDR3 is CASSLGLAGNEQFF. CDR3 nucleotides: TGCGCCAGCAGCTTGGGGCTAGCGGGGAATGAGCAGTTCTTC.

This rearrangement joins TRBV27 to TRBJ2-5; tentative D call: TRBD1 (6 bases). CDR3 length equals 15 residues. The V end lost 6 bases, the J end lost 5 bases, and 19 bases lay between the germline ends. Germline V gives CDR1 MNHEY, CDR2 SMNVEV (reference sequence). The CDR3, as DNA: TGTGCCAGCAGACTAGGTACAGGGTTGGGGGAGACCCAGTACTTC. Amino acids: CASRLGTGLGETQYF.

This chain uses TRBV7-3 with TRBJ2-1; the D is unclear. Germline V gene data show CDR1 as SGHTA and CDR2 as FQGTGA. CDR3 length: 14 amino acids. Deletions cut 1 base from V and 5 bases from J, with 9 bases between. The CDR3 protein is CASSLSPTDNEQFF. The CDR3 DNA reads TGTGCCAGCAGCTTAAGCCCCACGGACAATGAGCAGTTCTTC.

This clone was seen only once. V gene TRBV7-2 combines with J gene TRBJ2-7; TRBD2 is a possible D gene (6 bases). Trimming left V 2 bases short and J 2 bases short, with 13 bases between. CDR1 and CDR2 from the germline V gene are SGHTA and FQGNSA. This CDR3 has 15 amino acids. The DNA for the CDR3 is TGTGCCAGCAGCTTAAACGGGGTAGCGGCCTACGAGCAGTACTTC. It translates to CASSLNGVAAYEQYF.

The chain is built from TRBV18 and TRBJ2-2, with D unresolved. CDR3 length: 16 residues. V lost 3 bases, J lost 0 bases, and 11 bases lay in between. Germline V gene sequence: CDR1 KGHSH, CDR2 LQKENI. The CDR3 here is CASSPKITTNTGELFF. The CDR3 coding sequence is TGTGCCAGCTCACCCAAAATTACAACGAACACCGGGGAGCTGTTTTTT. The variable domain in full, completed from reference TRBV18 and TRBJ2-2, reads NAGVMQNPRHLVRRRGQEARLRCSPMKGHSHVYWYRQLPEEGLKFMVYLQKENIIDESGMPKERFSAEFPKEGPSILRIQQVVRGDSAAYFCASSPKITTNTGELFFGEGSRLTVL.

This clone came up once. The genes are TRBV19 and TRBJ2-7; D call uncertain. CDR3 size: 15 residues. Germline V CDR1 and CDR2: LNHDA, SQIVND (reference sequence). V lost 2 bases to trimming and J lost 0 bases, with 11 bases between them. The CDR3 spells CASSISGLLSYEQYF. In DNA form, the CDR3 reads TGTGCCAGTAGTATAAGTGGGCTACTCTCCTACGAGCAGTACTTC.

The chain carries TRBV7-9 and TRBJ2-7; 8 bases align to TRBD2. The CDR3 sequence is 14 residues long. J lost 5 bases, V lost 6 bases, and 9 bases had no gene match. Germline V gene sequence: CDR1 SEHNR, CDR2 FQNEAQ (reference sequence). The CDR3 protein is CASSLGLDSDEQYF. The CDR3 region has the DNA TGTGCCAGCAGTTTGGGACTAGATAGCGACGAGCAGTACTTC.

The J gene is TRBJ2-7, the V gene TRBV30; TRBD2 agrees at 7 bases. The CDR3 sequence is 15 residues long. Germline V gene data show CDR1 as GTSNPN and CDR2 as SVGIG (reference sequence). J gave up 2 bases and V 0 bases, and 7 bases lay outside the gene matches. The CDR3 DNA reads as TGTGCCTGGAGTGTAGGGCTAGCGGAGGCCTACGAGCAGTACTTC. This translates into CAWSVGLAEAYEQYF.

CDR3 coding DNA: TGCGCCAGCAGCCAAGAGGAGACGGGGGTGATTACCGGGGAGCTGTTTTTT. Translation gives CASSQEETGVITGELFF. This chain links TRBV4-1 with TRBJ2-2; tentative D call: TRBD2 (6 bases). CDR1 is MGHRA, CDR2 YSYEKL, per germline. Trimming took 0 bases from V and 5 from J, leaving 16 bases between them. CDR3 length equals 17 residues.

For the CDR3, the DNA is TGCGCCAGCAGCTTGGACTACGAGCGCTACGAGCAGTACTTC. Encoded protein: CASSLDYERYEQYF. V usage is TRBV5-1 and J usage is TRBJ2-7; the D is unclear. The CDR3 contains 14 residues. V was cut by 0 bases and J by 3 bases, with 10 bases left in between. Per the germline V gene, CDR1 is SGHRS and CDR2 is YFSETQ.

The chain couples TRBV4-2 to TRBJ2-3; 13 positions agree with TRBD2. With 1 base clipped from V and 2 bases from J, the junction kept 3 bases outside the gene matches. Per the germline V gene, CDR1 is LGHNA and CDR2 is YNFKEQ. This CDR3 contains 17 residues. The CDR3 DNA reads TGTGCCAGCAGCCAAGGGACTAGCGGGAGAAACACAGATACGCAGTATTTT. Translated, it gives CASSQGTSGRNTDTQYF.

This chain connects TRBV30 to TRBJ2-1; D remains unclear. The V and J ends lost 4 bases and 0 bases respectively, with 10 bases between them. This CDR3 region has 14 residues. Germline loops: CDR1 GTSNPN, CDR2 SVGIG (reference sequence). In DNA form, the CDR3 reads TGTGCCTGGACTAACGGTTTCTCCTACAATGAGCAGTTCTTC. Translation: CAWTNGFSYNEQFF.

The V call is TRBV19, the J call TRBJ1-1; weak D call: TRBD1 (6 bases). With 5 bases removed from V and 1 base from J, the gap between germline ends came to 11 bases. Germline V gene sequence: CDR1 LNHDA, CDR2 SQIVND (reference sequence). This CDR3 region has 14 residues. The CDR3 nucleotides are TGTGCCAGTAGTCCGCAGGGGAAGAACACTGAAGCTTTCTTT. Translation: CASSPQGKNTEAFF.

The CDR3 nucleotides are TGTGCCGGTAGCCTTAGCGGGAGTGGTGAGACCCAGTACTTC. Its translation: CAGSLSGSGETQYF. The J gene is TRBJ2-5, the V gene TRBV2; 9 nucleotides line up with TRBD2. The V and J ends lost 11 bases and 5 bases, in that order; junction bases with no gene match: 12. CDR3 size: 14 residues. Germline CDR1 SNHLY, CDR2 FYNNEI.

In the case of this clone: Other nucleotide sequences from this sample produce the same CDR3. CDR3 DNA sequence: TGCAGTGCGTCGGACAGCTACGAGCAGTACTTC. This sequence encodes CSASDSYEQYF. V and J are TRBV20-1 and TRBJ2-7, with a possible D match to TRBD1 (6 bases). This CDR3 is built from 11 residues. The germline CDR1 and CDR2 sequences are DFQATT and SNEGSKA (reference sequence). Trimming left V 6 bases short and J 3 bases short, with 9 bases between.

The rearrangement uses TRBV28 and TRBJ2-1, with 10 bases lining up with TRBD2. Trimming took 2 bases from V and 4 from J; bases not matched to a gene: 2. Per the germline V gene, CDR1 is MDHEN and CDR2 is SYDVKM. This CDR3 comprises 15 residues. DNA of the CDR3: TGTGCCAGCAGTTTAACTAGCGGGGTATACAATGAGCAGTTCTTC. This translates into CASSLTSGVYNEQFF.

The J gene is TRBJ2-2, the V gene TRBV19, with D perhaps matching TRBD2 (5 bases). The CDR3 is 17 amino acids. Germline CDR1 LNHDA, CDR2 SQIVND (reference sequence). The V and J ends lost 6 bases and 1 base respectively, with 18 bases between them. The CDR3 DNA reads TGTGCCAGTAGGAGGGCTGGAGGAGAACGGAACACCGGGGAGCTGTTTTTT. Residues: CASRRAGGERNTGELFF.

CDR3 amino acids: CAWRHNKRETTGELFF. The CDR3 DNA reads TGTGCCTGGAGGCATAATAAGCGGGAGACGACCGGGGAGCTGTTTTTT. The genes are TRBV30 and TRBJ2-2, with 8 positions matching TRBD2. With V trimmed by 3 bases and J by 5 bases, 11 bases remained unmatched. Germline V lookup: CDR1 GTSNPN, CDR2 SVGIG (reference sequence). The CDR3 runs 16 residues.

This sequence joins TRBV18 and TRBJ2-3; TRBD1 matches 8 bases. The length of the CDR3 is 15 residues. CDR1 KGHSH and CDR2 LQKENI come from the germline V gene. V was pared by 2 bases and J by 3 bases, with 4 bases of the junction left unmatched. The CDR3 region has the DNA TGTGCCAGCTCACCAAGCAGGGGGCAGACAGATACGCAGTATTTT. This codes for CASSPSRGQTDTQYF.

This clone appeared a single time. The genes are TRBV28 and TRBJ2-7; D possibly corresponds to TRBD1 (6 bases). The ends were cut back, 8 bases at V and 5 bases at J, with 13 bases in the middle. The germline CDR1 and CDR2 sequences are MDHEN and SYDVKM. The CDR3 is made up of 12 amino acids. The CDR3 is CASRTGPDEQYF. Here the CDR3 DNA reads TGTGCCAGCCGTACAGGGCCTGACGAGCAGTACTTC.

The chain uses TRBV27 and TRBJ2-7, with 11 bases fitting TRBD1. The CDR3 spans 15 residues. Losses at the gene ends were 2 bases for V and 6 bases for J; bases not matched to a gene: 6. Germline values: CDR1 MNHEY, CDR2 SMNVEV (reference sequence). As DNA, the CDR3 is TGTGCCAGCAGTTTACGTGGGACAGGGGGGGCCGAGCAGTACTTC. Amino acid sequence: CASSLRGTGGAEQYF.

V gene TRBV30 combines with J gene TRBJ2-1, with TRBD2 identical over 8 bases. J gave up 3 bases and V 0 bases, and 7 bases lay outside the gene matches. The CDR3 covers 16 residues. CDR1 is GTSNPN and CDR2 is SVGIG in the germline V gene (reference sequence). The CDR3 reads CAWSVRASGFYNEQFF. DNA for the CDR3: TGTGCCTGGAGTGTTCGGGCTAGCGGGTTCTACAATGAGCAGTTCTTC.

J is TRBJ1-4 and V is TRBV9; D gene uncertain. Germline CDR1 and CDR2: SGDLS and YYNGEE. This CDR3 comprises 15 residues. Trimming took 0 bases from V and 8 from J, leaving 14 bases between them. The CDR3 region has the DNA TGTGCCAGCAGCGTAGCCCCCACCGTCGGGGAAAAACTGTTTTTT. This translates into CASSVAPTVGEKLFF.

This clone showed up just once. An end of the junction does not agree with germline; a read error may underlie this. The chain joins TRBV27 to TRBJ1-2; no definite D call. The CDR3 spans 8 residues. Looked up from germline, CDR1 is MNHEY and CDR2 is SMNVEV (reference sequence). The CDR3: CASSLCAF. The CDR3 region has the DNA TGTGCCAGCAGTTTATGCGCCTTC.

V and J are TRBV5-1 and TRBJ2-7; 7 bases map to TRBD1. With 6 bases clipped from V and 1 base from J, the junction kept 13 bases outside the gene matches. Looked up from germline, CDR1 is SGHRS and CDR2 is YFSETQ. This CDR3 is built from 16 residues. Here the CDR3 reads CASKPLTGTASYEQYF. CDR3 in DNA: TGCGCCAGCAAACCCCTAACCGGGACAGCATCCTACGAGCAGTACTTC.